Listed below are T cell receptor beta chains from one sample, sequenced in a study of cytomegalovirus exposure and HLA in healthy donors. Method: immunoSEQ multiplex PCR; TCRdb's copy keeps in-frame clones and lacks some. The sample holds around 50,000 clones, roughly 80% seen once. Sequencing used PBMCs. The receptors originated from a man aged 40-49 years in good health and CMV-seronegative. CDR3s include the opening cysteine and the closing phenylalanine or tryptophan. D genes are given only for firm matches. A row's size may be missing; if present it is once, few, many or a size class.

d_gene	v_gene	j_gene	abundance	CDR3aa	CDR3nt
NA	TRBV7-2	TRBJ2-7	NA	CASSLGSGQVYEQYF	TGTGCCAGCAGCTTAGGGTCAGGGCAGGTTTACGAGCAGTACTTC
NA	TRBV28	TRBJ2-4	NA	CASSQGAKNIQYF	TGTGCCAGCAGTCAGGGAGCCAAAAACATTCAGTACTTC
NA	TRBV7-8	TRBJ2-5	NA	CASRAEGQETQYF	TGTGCCAGCAGGGCCGAGGGACAAGAGACCCAGTACTTC
NA	TRBV11-2	TRBJ2-3	NA	CASSLMMLAGDTQYF	TGTGCCAGCAGCTTAATGATGCTAGCCGGTGATACGCAGTATTTT
NA	TRBV7-2	TRBJ1-5	NA	CASSLGAFRGNQPQHF	TGTGCCAGCAGCTTAGGGGCGTTCCGTGGCAATCAGCCCCAGCATTTT
TRBD2	TRBV19	TRBJ2-1	NA	CASSMWRGGANNEQFF	TGTGCCAGTAGTATGTGGCGGGGGGGCGCCAACAATGAGCAGTTCTTC
NA	TRBV7-2	TRBJ2-2	once	CASTPHRAFTGELFF	TGTGCCAGCACCCCTCACAGAGCCTTCACCGGGGAGCTGTTTTTT
TRBD2	TRBV9	TRBJ2-2	NA	CASSVSGGTGGELFF	TGTGCCAGCAGCGTTAGCGGGGGGACGGGCGGGGAGCTGTTTTTT
NA	TRBV6-6	TRBJ1-1	NA	CASKGVGTEAFF	TGTGCCAGCAAAGGGGTCGGCACTGAAGCTTTCTTT
NA	TRBV7-2	TRBJ2-1	NA	CASSLEVSSYNEQFF	TGTGCCAGCAGCTTGGAGGTAAGCTCCTACAATGAGCAGTTCTTC
TRBD1	TRBV2	TRBJ2-7	NA	CASRDRVQSEQYF	TGTGCCAGCAGAGACAGGGTCCAGTCCGAGCAGTACTTC
NA	TRBV5-1	TRBJ2-5	few	CASSVPPGETQYF	TGCGCCAGCAGCGTCCCTCCGGGAGAGACCCAGTACTTC
NA	TRBV18	TRBJ2-1	NA	CASSPQGNVREQFF	TGTGCCAGCTCACCGCAGGGTAATGTTCGGGAGCAGTTCTTC
TRBD2	TRBV10-2	TRBJ2-6	NA	CASSPRGAGANVLTF	TGCGCCAGCAGCCCACGGGGGGCTGGGGCCAACGTCCTGACTTTC
TRBD1	TRBV7-8	TRBJ1-4	NA	CASTRTGATNEKLFF	TGTGCCAGCACCCGGACAGGGGCAACTAATGAAAAACTGTTTTTT
NA	TRBV5-1	TRBJ1-1	NA	CASRPVGLNTEAFF	TGCGCCAGCAGGCCGGTTGGACTAAACACTGAAGCTTTCTTT
NA	TRBV19	TRBJ2-1	NA	CASSAPPSEQFF	TGTGCCAGTAGTGCTCCACCAAGCGAGCAGTTCTTC
TRBD1	TRBV4-2	TRBJ1-2	NA	CASSLTGSRLSYGYTF	TGTGCCAGCAGTTTGACAGGGTCCCGGCTCAGCTATGGCTACACCTTC
TRBD1	TRBV6-6	TRBJ1-6	NA	CAGKRGQGLQGSPLHF	TGTGCCGGGAAGCGGGGACAGGGGCTTCAGGGGTCACCCCTCCACTTT
TRBD1	TRBV5-1	TRBJ1-3	once	CASSGQGTNSGNTIYF	TGCGCCAGCAGTGGACAGGGGACAAATTCTGGAAACACCATATATTTT
NA	TRBV10-2	TRBJ1-5	NA	CASSEGWAGANNQPQHF	TGCGCCAGCAGTGAAGGCTGGGCGGGGGCGAACAATCAGCCCCAGCATTTT
TRBD2	TRBV28	TRBJ2-1	once	CASSTPLAGFYNEQFF	TGTGCCAGCAGTACCCCACTAGCGGGGTTTTACAATGAGCAGTTCTTC
TRBD2	TRBV5-1	TRBJ2-1	NA	CASNYRTSGVSDEQFF	TGCGCCAGTAACTACCGGACTAGCGGGGTCTCTGATGAGCAGTTCTTC
TRBD1	TRBV2	TRBJ1-6	NA	CASSHPGQGNFSYNSPLHF	TGTGCCAGCAGTCATCCTGGACAGGGTAACTTCTCCTATAATTCACCCCTCCACTTT
NA	TRBV7-8	TRBJ1-5	once	CASSLQGRSNQPQHF	TGTGCCAGCAGTTTACAGGGTAGAAGCAATCAGCCCCAGCATTTT
NA	TRBV27	TRBJ2-3	NA	CASSLPAVPVSDTQYF	TGTGCCAGCAGTTTACCAGCGGTCCCGGTTTCTGATACGCAGTATTTT